The 21 T cell receptor beta chains in this list originate from one sample, sequenced in a study of blood T cell repertoires in COVID-19. Method: immunoSEQ multiplex PCR; TCRdb's copy keeps in-frame clones and lacks some. This sample carries some 250,000 clones, roughly 91% of them seen once, and the ten largest clones take under 9.5%. The specimen was PBMCs or T cells enriched from blood (not recorded which). The receptor set was obtained from a man aged 40-49 years who had recovered from COVID-19.

The rearrangement links TRBV30 to TRBJ1-6; no definite D call. The CDR3 consists of 15 residues. Trimming took off 4 bases at V and 1 base at J, with 11 bases between the two ends. Germline assignment: CDR1 GTSNPN and CDR2 SVGIG (reference sequence). The CDR3 nucleotides read TGTGCCTGGAATTCCGCGGGATCCTATAATTCACCCCTCCACTTT. Its translation: CAWNSAGSYNSPLHF.

The chain joins TRBV6-1 to TRBJ1-2, with 7 bases fitting TRBD1. CDR3 length equals 15 residues. The germline CDR1 and CDR2 sequences are MNHNS and SASEGT. Trimming cost V 1 base and J 2 bases; bases outside gene matches: 4. The CDR3 spells CASSEGPGQNYGYTF. CDR3 bases: TGTGCCAGCAGTGAAGGTCCGGGACAGAACTATGGCTACACCTTC.

V gene TRBV5-6 combines with J gene TRBJ2-7, with TRBD1 matching 7 bases. The CDR3 has 15 residues. V shed 0 bases, J shed 0 bases, and the junction held 3 bases outside the gene matches. CDR1 and CDR2 (germline): SGHDT, YYEEEE. The CDR3 sequence: CASSLETGSSYEQYF. In DNA, the CDR3 is TGTGCCAGCAGCTTGGAGACAGGGAGCTCCTACGAGCAGTACTTC. Looking up the rest from reference TRBV5-6 and TRBJ2-7 gives the full variable domain: DAGVTQSPTHLIKTRGQQVTLRCSPKSGHDTVSWYQQALGQGPQFIFQYYEEEERQRGNFPDRFSGHQFPNYSSELNVNALLLGDSALYLCASSLETGSSYEQYFGPGTRLTVT.

The chain joins TRBV21-1 to TRBJ1-2; the table's D call, TRBD1, was not checked against the DNA. TRBV21-1 is listed as a pseudogene. The CDR3 is 13 residues long. CDR3 protein: CASSKATGYGYTF. CDR3 in DNA: TGTGCCAGCAGCAAAGCCACAGGGTATGGCTACACCTTC.

Note on this clone: The same CDR3 is also encoded by other DNA sequences in this sample. The rearrangement links TRBV18 to TRBJ2-2, with 10 bases lining up with TRBD2. Looked up from germline, CDR1 is KGHSH and CDR2 is LQKENI. V lost 3 bases, J lost 5 bases, and 3 bases stayed unmatched. There are 15 residues in the CDR3. The CDR3 nucleotides read TGTGCCAGCTCACCGGGACTAGCGTCAACCGGGGAGCTGTTTTTT. Translating gives CASSPGLASTGELFF.

This clone came up a few times. This chain connects TRBV3-1 (or the pseudogene TRBV3-2) to TRBJ1-1; D is undetermined. The CDR3 extends over 15 amino acids. CDR1 and CDR2 from the germline V gene are LGHDT and YNNKEL (reference sequence). V lost 2 bases, J lost 3 bases, and 13 bases lay in between. CDR3 loop: CASSQLGSGDTEAFF. CDR3 coding DNA: TGTGCCAGCAGCCAATTGGGGAGTGGTGACACTGAAGCTTTCTTT.

The table lists this clone with a count of one. The genes are TRBV14 and TRBJ1-1, with TRBD1 matching 7 bases. V trimming: 4 bases; J trimming: 0 bases; junction bases outside the gene matches: 8. Germline CDR1 and CDR2: SGHDN and FVKESK. This CDR3 spans 16 amino acids. CDR3 in amino acids: CASSPWTGLLNTEAFF. Here the CDR3 DNA reads TGTGCCAGCAGCCCGTGGACAGGACTCCTGAACACTGAAGCTTTCTTT.

This chain connects TRBV7-2 to TRBJ2-6; D not resolved. V was pared by 5 bases and J by 1 base, with 6 bases between. The length of the CDR3 is 14 residues. Per germline, CDR1 SGHTA and CDR2 FQGNSA. In nucleotides, the CDR3 is TGTGCCAGCAGCCCTCGTTCTGGGGCCAACGTCCTGACTTTC. Translated, it gives CASSPRSGANVLTF.

The CDR3 DNA reads TGTGCCAGCAGCTTGACATCCCCCTACGAGCAGTACTTC. Translating it yields CASSLTSPYEQYF. This chain connects TRBV11-2 to TRBJ2-7, with unresolved D. This CDR3 is built from 13 residues. V lost 3 bases and J lost 2, with 8 bases in between. Germline assignment: CDR1 SGHAT and CDR2 FQNNGV.

This chain uses TRBV5-1 with TRBJ2-3, with TRBD1 identical over 7 bases. V shed 7 bases and J 3 bases; nucleotides not matched to a gene: 14. From germline, CDR1 is SGHRS and CDR2 YFSETQ. This CDR3 has 16 residues. The CDR3 coding sequence is TGCGCCAGCGGACAAAGACCGGGACAGAGAACAGATACGCAGTATTTT. This translates into CASGQRPGQRTDTQYF. Full variable domain (rest looked up from reference TRBV5-1 and TRBJ2-3): KAGVTQTPRYLIKTRGQQVTLSCSPISGHRSVSWYQQTPGQGLQFLFEYFSETQRNKGNFPGRFSGRQFSNSRSEMNVSTLELGDSALYLCASGQRPGQRTDTQYFGPGTRLTVL.

The chain combines TRBV7-3 with TRBJ2-6; 9 nucleotides match TRBD1. Germline loops: CDR1 SGHTA, CDR2 FQGTGA. V shed 6 bases and J 2 bases; nucleotides not matched to a gene: 2. This CDR3 contains 15 residues. The CDR3 protein is CASSTGGAGANVLTF. DNA of the CDR3: TGTGCCAGCAGTACAGGGGGCGCTGGGGCCAACGTCCTGACTTTC.

The CDR3 spells CASRETGGDYSNQPQHF. In nucleotides, the CDR3 is TGTGCCAGCAGGGAGACAGGTGGGGACTATAGCAATCAGCCCCAGCATTTT. The V gene is TRBV28, the J gene TRBJ1-5, with D perhaps TRBD1 (6 bases). CDR3 size: 17 residues. Trimming pared 6 bases from V and 0 bases from J, leaving 18 bases between. In germline, CDR1 is MDHEN, CDR2 SYDVKM.

The chain uses TRBV4-1 and TRBJ1-3, with D possibly TRBD1 on 5 matching bases. Germline CDR1 and CDR2: MGHRA and YSYEKL. V was cut by 4 bases and J by 4 bases, with 26 bases left in between. This CDR3 is built from 19 residues. The CDR3 region is CASSRVGGRTGTQGNTIYF. The CDR3 nucleotides are TGCGCCAGCAGCCGGGTAGGCGGGAGAACCGGGACGCAAGGAAACACCATATATTTT.

V and J are TRBV4-3 and TRBJ2-3; D may be TRBD1 (6 bases). Between the trimmed V and J ends, which lost 6 bases and 1 base, there was a span of 17 bases. The CDR3 extends over 16 amino acids. From germline, CDR1 is LGHNA and CDR2 YSLEER. In DNA, the CDR3 is TGCGCCAGCAGTCTGGTACAGGGTTACGGCACAGATACGCAGTATTTT. Protein sequence: CASSLVQGYGTDTQYF.

The V gene is TRBV18, the J gene TRBJ2-1; a weak D match, TRBD1 (6 bases). The CDR3 sequence is 14 residues long. V was cut by 1 base and J by 5 bases, with 9 bases left in between. Germline V lookup: CDR1 KGHSH, CDR2 LQKENI. The CDR3 nucleotides are TGTGCCAGCTCACCACTACAGGGAGACAATGAGCAGTTCTTC. It encodes CASSPLQGDNEQFF.

V gene TRBV7-2 combines with J gene TRBJ1-1; D is ambiguous. CDR1 and CDR2 from the germline V gene are SGHTA and FQGNSA. Between the trimmed V and J ends, which lost 3 bases and 1 base, there was a span of 9 bases. CDR3 length equals 14 residues. The CDR3 protein is CASSFMWQNTEAFF. The CDR3 coding sequence is TGTGCCAGCAGCTTTATGTGGCAGAACACTGAAGCTTTCTTT.

The chain carries TRBV10-3 and TRBJ1-1; 9 bases align to TRBD1. V was clipped by 4 bases and J by 4 bases; unmatched bases: 4. The CDR3 runs to 14 residues. Germline V gives CDR1 ENHRY, CDR2 SYGVKD. The CDR3 reads CAISAETGGTEAFF. CDR3 bases: TGTGCCATCAGTGCCGAGACAGGGGGCACTGAAGCTTTCTTT.

As to this clone: Other nucleotide sequences in the sample specify the same CDR3. The chain combines TRBV6-5 with TRBJ2-1; possible D gene TRBD1, 6 bases. This CDR3 is 14 amino acids long. Germline-derived CDR1 and CDR2 are MNHEY and SVGAGI. The V end was cut by 2 bases, the J end by 4 bases, with 9 bases between. CDR3 region: CASSYRDTYNEQFF. The CDR3 nucleotides read TGTGCCAGCAGTTACCGGGACACTTACAATGAGCAGTTCTTC.

The V call is TRBV7-2, the J call TRBJ2-1; 8 nucleotides match TRBD2. Per germline, CDR1 SGHTA and CDR2 FQGNSA. The trim removed 3 bases at V and 8 bases at J, leaving 9 bases unmatched. The CDR3 is 15 amino acids. DNA of the CDR3: TGTGCCAGCAGCTTGCAAGCGGGAGCGCTCGATGAGCAGTTCTTC. Its translation: CASSLQAGALDEQFF.

The chain carries TRBV19 and TRBJ2-1, with D perhaps matching TRBD2 (7 bases). Germline loops: CDR1 LNHDA, CDR2 SQIVND (reference sequence). The V and J ends lost 5 bases and 9 bases respectively, with 11 bases between them. CDR3 length: 12 residues. CDR3 DNA sequence: TGTGCCAGTAGTTGGGGGGGCATTGAGCAGTTCTTC. Amino acid sequence: CASSWGGIEQFF.

The chain links TRBV28 to TRBJ2-7; D might be TRBD1 (6 bases). Trimming left V 3 bases short and J 3 bases short, with 18 bases between. The CDR3 extends over 16 amino acids. Germline V gene sequence: CDR1 MDHEN, CDR2 SYDVKM. CDR3 sequence: CASSFLGRGVYYEQYF. The CDR3 DNA follows: TGTGCCAGCAGTTTTTTGGGCAGGGGAGTATACTACGAGCAGTACTTC.